This TCR beta chain derives from a study of blood T cell repertoires in COVID-19. Study in general: Acute and convalescent COVID-19 specimens originated in the United States, Italy and Spain. T cells, B-cell-depleted T cells, or PBMCs provided the cDNA or gDNA that served as material.

In the source study's methods: Amplification of reference gene primers was used by the study to estimate nucleated cell counts. Clones were sequenced by immunoSEQ multiplex PCR, and TCRdb holds only the in-frame ones, with some missing. The DNA was the basis for D and trimming; V, J and clone size are from that table. The sample consists of 65,000 to 90,000 clones, about 82% of them appearing once. Trimming stripped 3 bases from V and 3 bases from J, with 11 bases between. CDR3 length: 14 amino acids. From germline, CDR1 is MGHRA and CDR2 YSYEKL. Sequences were obtained from peripheral blood. The receptor was isolated from an elderly woman with active or convalescent COVID-19. This chain joins TRBV4-1 and TRBJ1-2; perhaps TRBD1 as D (5 bases). The CDR3 here is CASSHGSGDYGYTF. Written as DNA, the CDR3 is TGCGCCAGCAGCCATGGGTCGGGGGACTATGGCTACACCTTC.